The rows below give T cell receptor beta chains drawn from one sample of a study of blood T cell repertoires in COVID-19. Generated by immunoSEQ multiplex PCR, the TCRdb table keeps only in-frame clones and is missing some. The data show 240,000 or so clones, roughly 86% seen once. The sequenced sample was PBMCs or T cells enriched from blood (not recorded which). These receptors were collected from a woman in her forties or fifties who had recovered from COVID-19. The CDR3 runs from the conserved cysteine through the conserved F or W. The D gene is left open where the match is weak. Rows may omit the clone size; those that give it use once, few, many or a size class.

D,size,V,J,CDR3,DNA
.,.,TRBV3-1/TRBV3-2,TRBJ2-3,CASSRSSRTDTQYF,TGTGCCAGCAGCCGCAGCTCTAGAACAGATACGCAGTATTTT
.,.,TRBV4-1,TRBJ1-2,CASSQDGFYGYTF,TGCGCCAGCAGCCAAGACGGTTTCTATGGCTACACCTTC
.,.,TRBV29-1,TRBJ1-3,CSVEQTVLSGNTIYF,TGCAGCGTTGAACAGACAGTCCTCTCTGGAAACACCATATATTTT
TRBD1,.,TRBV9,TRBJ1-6,CASSATGTGNSPLHF,TGTGCCAGCAGCGCAACCGGGACAGGGAATTCACCCCTCCACTTT
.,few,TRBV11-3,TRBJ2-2,CASSESGNRELFF,TGTGCCAGCAGCGAGAGCGGTAATCGGGAGCTGTTTTTT
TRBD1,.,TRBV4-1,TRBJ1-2,CASSQNDRGLYGYTF,TGCGCCAGCAGCCAGAACGACAGGGGCCTATATGGCTACACCTTC
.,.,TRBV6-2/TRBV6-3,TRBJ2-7,CASSGPRGTATYEQYF,TGTGCCAGCAGTGGACCCCGCGGGACAGCGACCTACGAGCAGTACTTC
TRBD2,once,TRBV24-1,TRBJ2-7,CATSVASGSLHEQYF,TGTGCCACCAGTGTGGCTAGCGGGAGTCTTCACGAGCAGTACTTC
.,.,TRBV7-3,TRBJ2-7,CASSLSKRSEQYF,TGTGCCAGCAGCCTATCAAAACGTTCCGAGCAGTACTTC
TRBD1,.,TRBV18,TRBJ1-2,CASSPSDRVGGYTF,TGTGCCAGCTCACCGTCGGACAGGGTGGGCGGCTACACCTTC
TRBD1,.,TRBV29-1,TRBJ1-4,CSVGTGNDEKLFF,TGCAGCGTTGGGACAGGGAACGATGAAAAACTGTTTTTT
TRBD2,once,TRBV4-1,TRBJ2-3,CASSQGGGGWARGLATDTQYF,TGCGCCAGCAGCCAAGGGGGTGGAGGGTGGGCCCGGGGACTAGCAACAGATACGCAGTATTTT
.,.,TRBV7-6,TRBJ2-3,CASSTSADTQYF,TGTGCCAGCAGCACTAGTGCAGATACGCAGTATTTT
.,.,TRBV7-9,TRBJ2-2,CASSLAWTTGELFF,TGTGCCAGCAGCTTAGCCTGGACTACCGGGGAGCTGTTTTTT
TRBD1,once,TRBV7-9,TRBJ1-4,CASSSGDRGNEKLFF,TGTGCCAGCAGCTCAGGGGACAGGGGCAATGAAAAACTGTTTTTT
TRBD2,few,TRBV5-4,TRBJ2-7,CASSLERGGGVYEQYF,TGTGCCAGCAGCTTGGAGCGCGGCGGGGGGGTTTACGAGCAGTACTTC
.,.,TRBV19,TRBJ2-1,CASSMAGGFYEQFF,TGTGCCAGTAGTATGGCCGGCGGGTTCTATGAGCAGTTCTTC
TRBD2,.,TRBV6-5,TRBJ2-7,CASRDPSGSKFQYF,TGTGCCAGCAGGGACCCTAGCGGGAGTAAGTTCCAGTACTTC
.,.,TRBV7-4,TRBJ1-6,CASSRFGRLHF,TGTGCCAGCAGCCGCTTTGGGCGCCTCCACTTT
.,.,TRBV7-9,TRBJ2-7,CASSLYGVGEQYF,TGTGCCAGCAGCTTGTACGGGGTTGGGGAGCAGTACTTC
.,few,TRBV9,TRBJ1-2,CASTETGGGYTF,TGTGCCAGCACCGAGACAGGCGGTGGCTACACCTTC
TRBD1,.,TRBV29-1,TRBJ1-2,CSVETGLNYGYTF,TGCAGCGTGGAGACAGGGCTAAACTATGGCTACACCTTC
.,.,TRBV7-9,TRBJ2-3,CASSSEWTDTQYF,TGTGCCAGCAGCAGCGAGTGGACAGATACGCAGTATTTT
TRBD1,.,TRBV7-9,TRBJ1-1,CASSLEGWDRPPMNTEAFF,TGTGCCAGCAGCTTAGAGGGGTGGGACAGACCTCCTATGAACACTGAAGCTTTCTTT
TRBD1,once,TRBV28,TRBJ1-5,CASGTGGYYSNQPQHF,TGTGCCAGCGGGACAGGGGGCTATTATAGCAATCAGCCCCAGCATTTT
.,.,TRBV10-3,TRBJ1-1,CAISEGQGSNTEAFF,TGTGCCATCAGTGAGGGGCAGGGGTCGAACACTGAAGCTTTCTTT
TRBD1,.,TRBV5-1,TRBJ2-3,CASSAGQGWADTQYF,TGCGCCAGCAGCGCGGGACAGGGGTGGGCAGATACGCAGTATTTT
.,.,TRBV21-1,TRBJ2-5,CASNLAGEGETQYF,TGTGCCAGTAACCTAGCGGGAGAGGGGGAGACCCAGTACTTC
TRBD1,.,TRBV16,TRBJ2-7,CASSQDPGTAYEQYF,TGTGCCAGCAGCCAGGACCCGGGGACAGCCTACGAGCAGTACTTC
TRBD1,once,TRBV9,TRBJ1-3,CASGTGHSGNTIYF,TGTGCCAGCGGGACAGGGCACTCTGGAAACACCATATATTTT
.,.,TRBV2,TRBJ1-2,CASTFSRASGTIRGGYTF,TGTGCCAGCACCTTCAGCCGGGCCTCCGGCACGATTCGGGGTGGCTACACCTTC
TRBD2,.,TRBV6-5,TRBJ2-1,CASSYRSGVYNEQFF,TGTGCCAGCAGTTACCGTAGCGGGGTGTACAATGAGCAGTTCTTC
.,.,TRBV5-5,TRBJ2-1,CASSLLGLRFEEQFF,TGTGCCAGCAGCTTGCTCGGTTTGAGGTTTGAGGAGCAGTTCTTC
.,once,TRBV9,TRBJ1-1,CASGVEGTEAFF,TGTGCCAGCGGCGTGGAGGGGACTGAAGCTTTCTTT
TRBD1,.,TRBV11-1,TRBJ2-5,CASSLRGRGETQYF,TGTGCCAGCAGCCTCAGGGGGCGCGGGGAGACCCAGTACTTC
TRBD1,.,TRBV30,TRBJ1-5,CAWSVLGGGGQPQHF,TGTGCCTGGAGTGTACTTGGAGGGGGCGGTCAGCCCCAGCATTTT